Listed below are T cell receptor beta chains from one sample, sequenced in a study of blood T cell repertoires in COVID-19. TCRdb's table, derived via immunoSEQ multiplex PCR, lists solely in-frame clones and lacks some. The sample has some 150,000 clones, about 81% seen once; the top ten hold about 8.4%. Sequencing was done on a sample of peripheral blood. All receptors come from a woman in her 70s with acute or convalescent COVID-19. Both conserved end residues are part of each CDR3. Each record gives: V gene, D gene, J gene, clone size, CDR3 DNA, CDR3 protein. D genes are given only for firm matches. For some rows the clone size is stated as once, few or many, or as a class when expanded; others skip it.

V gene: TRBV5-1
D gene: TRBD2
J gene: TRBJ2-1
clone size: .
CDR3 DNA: TGCGCCAGCAGCTTGGGACTAGCGGGCCGGAGCTCCTACAATGAGCAGTTCTTC
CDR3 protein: CASSLGLAGRSSYNEQFF

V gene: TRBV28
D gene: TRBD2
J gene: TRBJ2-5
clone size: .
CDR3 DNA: TGTGCCAGCAGTTTCCCTAGCGGGGAGACCCAGTACTTC
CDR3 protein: CASSFPSGETQYF

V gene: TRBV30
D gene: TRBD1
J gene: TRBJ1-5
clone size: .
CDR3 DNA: TGTGCCTGGAGTAGGGACAGGGGGCAGGGGCAGCCCCAGCATTTT
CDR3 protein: CAWSRDRGQGQPQHF

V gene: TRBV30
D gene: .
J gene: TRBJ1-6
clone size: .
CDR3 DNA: TGTGCCTGGAGTAGCCAGGACTTAGATAATTCACCCCTCCACTTT
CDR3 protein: CAWSSQDLDNSPLHF

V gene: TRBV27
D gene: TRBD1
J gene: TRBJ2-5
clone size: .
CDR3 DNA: TGTGCCAGCAGCAGGGGGCAAGAGACCCAGTACTTC
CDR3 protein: CASSRGQETQYF

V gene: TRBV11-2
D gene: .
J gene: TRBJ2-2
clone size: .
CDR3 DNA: TGTGCCAGCAGCCCCTTGTGGGGGGACACCGGGGAGCTGTTTTTT
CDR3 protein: CASSPLWGDTGELFF

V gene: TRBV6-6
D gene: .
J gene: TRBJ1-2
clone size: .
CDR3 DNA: TGTGCCAGCAGTCGAGAGATCAGGGTTGGCGGCTATGGCTACACCTTC
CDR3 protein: CASSREIRVGGYGYTF

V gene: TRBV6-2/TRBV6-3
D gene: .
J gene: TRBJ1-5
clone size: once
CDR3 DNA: TGTGCCAGCAGTTACTCGAGTCAGGGGCACCAGCATTTT
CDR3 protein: CASSYSSQGHQHF

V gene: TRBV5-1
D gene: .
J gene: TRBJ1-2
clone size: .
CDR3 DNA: TGCGCCAGCAGCTCCCAGGGGTCGGGCTACACCTTC
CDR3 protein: CASSSQGSGYTF

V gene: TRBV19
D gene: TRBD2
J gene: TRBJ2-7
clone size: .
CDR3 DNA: TGTGCCAGTAGTATGACTAGCATCTACGAGCAGTACTTC
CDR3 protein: CASSMTSIYEQYF

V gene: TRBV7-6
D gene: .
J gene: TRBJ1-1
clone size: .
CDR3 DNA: TGTGCCAGCAGCTTTTCTACGGGACAAGGGCTGCGCGCGGCTGAAGCTTTCTTT
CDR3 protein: CASSFSTGQGLRAAEAFF

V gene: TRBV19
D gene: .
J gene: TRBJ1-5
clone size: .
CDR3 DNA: TGTGCCAGTAGTATAGATAATAGCAATCAGCCCCAGCATTTT
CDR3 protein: CASSIDNSNQPQHF

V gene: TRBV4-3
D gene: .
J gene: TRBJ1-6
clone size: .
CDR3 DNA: TGCGCCAGCCAGGAAGCAAGCTCCTATAATTCACCCCTCCACTTT
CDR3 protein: CASQEASSYNSPLHF

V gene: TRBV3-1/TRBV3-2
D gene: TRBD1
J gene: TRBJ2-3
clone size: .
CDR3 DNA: TGTGCCTCCGGACAGGGGAGCACAGATACGCAGTATTTT
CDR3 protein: CASGQGSTDTQYF

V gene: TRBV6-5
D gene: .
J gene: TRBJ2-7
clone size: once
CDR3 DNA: TGTGCCAGCAGCCCCATCACGAGCTCCTACGAGCAGTACTTC
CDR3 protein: CASSPITSSYEQYF